What follows is one T cell receptor beta chain and its context. The data derive from a study of blood T cell repertoires in COVID-19. About the research overall: The analysed material was cDNA or gDNA that came from T cells, B-cell-depleted T cells, or PBMCs.

Recruits, aged about 18 to 89 years, lived in 25 or so US areas. Participant-reported clinical history was the basis for cohort assignment. Clones were sequenced by immunoSEQ multiplex PCR, and TCRdb holds only the in-frame ones, with some missing. Here the sample spans about 220,000 clones, roughly 88% being singletons. This CDR3 has 14 residues. V shed 0 bases and J shed 5 bases, with 11 bases lying between them. Germline assignment: CDR1 SGHRS and CDR2 YFSETQ. The receptor comes from a woman aged 40 to 50 with acute COVID-19. The rearrangement joins TRBV5-1 to TRBJ2-5, with a tentative D call TRBD1 (6 bases). The sequenced material came from PBMCs or T cells enriched from blood (not recorded which). CDR3 amino acids: CASSLGGQGETQYF. For the CDR3, the DNA is TGCGCCAGCAGCTTGGGGGGTCAGGGGGAGACCCAGTACTTC.